A single sample is the source of the 18 T cell receptor beta chains below, sequenced in a study of shared clonotypes between healthy human individuals. Data came from immunoSEQ multiplex PCR; TCRdb stores just in-frame clones and leaves some out. The profile covers around 720,000 clones, with roughly 73% appearing a single time and around 2% taken by the ten largest. The specimen was memory CD4+ T cells sorted from blood. Subset described: CD45RA-negative fraction. Receptors originate from a woman in her 30s in good health.

A note on this clone: A read error is likely here: a far larger clone is one base away. The identical CDR3 is also encoded by other nucleotide sequences in the sample. This chain joins TRBV7-2 and TRBJ2-1; D possibly corresponds to TRBD1 (6 bases). The length of the CDR3 is 14 residues. From germline, CDR1 is SGHTA and CDR2 FQGNSA. V lost 3 bases to trimming and J lost 2 bases, with 8 bases between them. The CDR3 spells CASSLDSTYNEQFF. CDR3 nucleotide sequence: TGTGCCAGCAGCTTGGACAGTACCTACAATGAGCAGTTCTTC.

The chain employs TRBV6-1 and TRBJ2-7; the D gene is possibly TRBD1 (6 bases). The CDR3 extends over 17 amino acids. The germline V and J ends were trimmed by 0 bases and 2 bases, with 17 bases remaining between them. Germline lookup yields CDR1 MNHNS and CDR2 SASEGT. As DNA, the CDR3 is TGTGCCAGCAGTGAAGCGCGAGAGAGACAGGCGGCCTACGAGCAGTACTTC. Protein: CASSEARERQAAYEQYF.

This rearrangement joins TRBV27 to TRBJ2-7; D perhaps matches TRBD2 (5 bases). The CDR3 totals 13 residues. V was shortened by 8 bases and J by 3 bases, with 14 bases between the two germline ends. Germline V CDR1 and CDR2: MNHEY, SMNVEV (reference sequence). The CDR3 region has the DNA TGTGCCAGCGGCCCACGGGAAAACTACGAGCAGTACTTC. This translates into CASGPRENYEQYF.

This clone occurred many times. V is TRBV27 and J is TRBJ1-2; no clear D gene. V was shortened by 2 bases and J by 4 bases, with 11 bases between the two germline ends. CDR3 length: 14 amino acids. Germline V gives CDR1 MNHEY, CDR2 SMNVEV (reference sequence). In DNA form, the CDR3 reads TGTGCCAGCAGTTTACGGGCGTGGAGCTATGGCTACACCTTC. Translation gives CASSLRAWSYGYTF.

This chain connects TRBV15 to TRBJ2-1; TRBD2 aligns across 9 bases. J was trimmed by 10 bases and V by 2 bases; bases with no gene match: 9. Per the germline V gene, CDR1 is LNHNV and CDR2 is YYDKDF (reference sequence). The CDR3 runs 15 residues. This CDR3 is CATSRSSGSSREQFF. CDR3 coding DNA: TGTGCCACCAGCAGAAGTAGCGGGAGTTCTAGGGAGCAGTTCTTC.

The gene calls are TRBV10-3 and TRBJ1-4, with D hard to call. There are 12 residues in the CDR3. In germline, CDR1 is ENHRY, CDR2 SYGVKD. V lost 6 bases and J lost 7, with 9 bases in between. CDR3: CAISLGGEKLFF. CDR3 sequence (DNA): TGTGCCATCAGCTTAGGAGGTGAAAAACTGTTTTTT.

This clone was seen once. This sequence joins TRBV19 and TRBJ2-5; the D gene is possibly TRBD1 (5 bases). The CDR3 spans 15 residues. Germline CDR1 reads LNHDA; CDR2 reads SQIVND (reference sequence). The ends were cut back, 5 bases at V and 2 bases at J, with 15 bases in the middle. The CDR3 region has the DNA TGTGCCAGTAGTCCCCTCAGGGTTGGGCAAGAGACCCAGTACTTC. Translation gives CASSPLRVGQETQYF.

V and J are TRBV18 and TRBJ1-4; D call uncertain. The CDR3 extends over 13 amino acids. Germline CDR1 and CDR2: KGHSH and LQKENI. V dropped 3 bases and J dropped 5 bases, with 7 bases sitting between them. The CDR3 is CASSPMQNEKLFF. The CDR3 DNA sequence: TGTGCCAGCTCACCGATGCAAAATGAAAAACTGTTTTTT.

This CDR3 reads CASSLVTSGNLQETQYF. The CDR3 coding sequence is TGTGCCAGCAGCTTAGTGACTAGCGGGAACTTACAAGAGACCCAGTACTTC. The rearrangement uses TRBV7-2 and TRBJ2-5; 11 nucleotides align to TRBD2. CDR3 length equals 17 residues. V shed 1 base and J 2 bases; nucleotides not matched to a gene: 6. Germline V lookup: CDR1 SGHTA, CDR2 FQGNSA.

CDR3 in amino acids: CAWSWDRVFGNSPLHF. CDR3 coding DNA: TGTGCCTGGAGTTGGGACAGGGTTTTCGGGAATTCACCCCTCCACTTT. V and J are TRBV30 and TRBJ1-6; TRBD1 agrees at 9 bases. CDR3 length equals 16 residues. CDR1 GTSNPN and CDR2 SVGIG come from the germline V gene (reference sequence). With V trimmed by 2 bases and J by 7 bases, 9 bases remained unmatched. Combining the CDR3 with reference TRBV30 and TRBJ1-6 gives the whole variable domain SQTIHQWPATLVQPVGSPLSLECTVEGTSNPNLYWYRQAAGRGLQLLFYSVGIGQISSEVPQNLSASRPQDRQFILSSKKLLLSDSGFYLCAWSWDRVFGNSPLHFGNGTRLTVT.

The chain links TRBV27 to TRBJ1-2; TRBD1 agrees at 8 bases. Germline V gene sequence: CDR1 MNHEY, CDR2 SMNVEV (reference sequence). Germline trimming cut 6 bases from V and 0 bases from J; bases unmatched to any gene: 12. The CDR3 runs to 17 residues. CDR3 DNA: TGTGCCAGCAGCCTTCGGACAGGGTTTAATTCTAACTATGGCTACACCTTC. As protein: CASSLRTGFNSNYGYTF.

This chain uses TRBV4-2 with TRBJ2-7; weak D call: TRBD2 (6 bases). Trimming left V 0 bases short and J 2 bases short, with 8 bases between. From germline, CDR1 is LGHNA and CDR2 YNFKEQ. The CDR3 is made up of 14 amino acids. This chain's CDR3 is CASSQDSGTYEQYF. CDR3 sequence (DNA): TGTGCCAGCAGCCAAGATAGCGGAACCTACGAGCAGTACTTC.

The chain couples TRBV7-9 to TRBJ1-2; D unclear. Germline V gene sequence: CDR1 SEHNR, CDR2 FQNEAQ (reference sequence). Trimming took off 0 bases at V and 6 bases at J, with 8 bases between the two ends. The CDR3 contains 13 residues. CDR3 in DNA: TGTGCCAGCAGCTTAGCAGAAGGGCATGGCTACACCTTC. Translated, it gives CASSLAEGHGYTF.

The V call is TRBV27, the J call TRBJ2-7, with D perhaps given as TRBD1 or TRBD2 (7 bases each). Germline V gene sequence: CDR1 MNHEY, CDR2 SMNVEV (reference sequence). Trimming removed 8 bases at V and 3 bases at J, with 14 bases between. CDR3 length: 13 residues. CDR3 nucleotides: TGTGCCAGCCAGGGGAGGGGGCGCTACGAGCAGTACTTC. It codes for CASQGRGRYEQYF.

This clone was recorded at least ten times. The rearrangement uses TRBV5-6 and TRBJ2-3; 7 bases are shared with TRBD1. V lost 4 bases to trimming and J lost 4 bases; unmatched junction nucleotides: 3. From germline, CDR1 is SGHDT and CDR2 YYEEEE. The CDR3 loop spans 13 amino acids. The CDR3 DNA reads TGTGCCAGCAGCCGCGGACAGGCAGATACGCAGTATTTT. It is translated as CASSRGQADTQYF.

The rearrangement links TRBV18 to TRBJ2-7; 9 bases map to TRBD1. The CDR3 is 16 amino acids. Losses at the gene ends were 3 bases for V and 0 bases for J; bases not matched to a gene: 6. Germline values: CDR1 KGHSH, CDR2 LQKENI. CDR3 protein: CASSPSGTGSSYEQYF. DNA of the CDR3: TGTGCCAGCTCACCTTCCGGGACAGGGAGCTCCTACGAGCAGTACTTC.

The genes are TRBV7-9 and TRBJ2-3, with TRBD2 matching over 12 bases. The CDR3 covers 16 residues. V gave up 3 bases and J gave up 4 bases; unmatched junction bases: 5. Germline assignment: CDR1 SEHNR and CDR2 FQNEAQ (reference sequence). The DNA of the CDR3 is TGTGCCAGCAGCTTCGTACTAGCGGGAGGATCAGATACGCAGTATTTT. Protein sequence: CASSFVLAGGSDTQYF.

This clone came up many times. The V and J genes are TRBV27 and TRBJ1-5; TRBD1 might be the D (6 bases). Trimming left V 3 bases short and J 1 base short, with 13 bases between. CDR1 is MNHEY and CDR2 is SMNVEV in the germline V gene (reference sequence). CDR3 size: 16 residues. The CDR3, as DNA: TGTGCCAGCAGTTTGGGCAGGGGTATGAGCAATCAGCCCCAGCATTTT. Amino acid sequence: CASSLGRGMSNQPQHF.